Below, one T cell receptor (beta chain) is given with its context. Its antigen is currently unknown. TCRdb keeps only in-frame clones here, not all; method: immunoSEQ multiplex PCR. The sample gives fewer than 5,000 clones, less than 98% of which show up once; more than 0.65% is in the top ten. This record comes from a study of naive CD8 T cells in extremely preterm neonates. For the study at large: Abstract and methods disagree on adult ages: 25-50 versus 20-50 years.

Study observations and caveats: Compared with all age groups, preterm neonates showed less repertoire richness.

The length of the CDR3 is 13 residues. Germline V gene sequence: CDR1 SGHAT, CDR2 FQNNGV. The V gene lost 0 bases and the J gene lost 5 bases, with 7 bases spanning the gap. The clonotype originates from a human donor in good health. Sequences were obtained from naive CD8+ T cells from blood. The chain combines TRBV11-2 with TRBJ1-1; TRBD1 might be the D (6 bases). CDR3 DNA: TGTGCCAGCAGCTTAGACAGGGGTACTGAAGCTTTCTTT. It specifies CASSLDRGTEAFF.